One T cell receptor (beta chain) is described in this entry. The entry originates in a study of blood T cell repertoires in COVID-19. Study at large: From the United States, Italy and Spain came samples of acute and convalescent COVID-19. From T cells, B-cell-depleted T cells, or PBMCs came the material, which was cDNA or gDNA.

Original methodology: For nucleated cells, counts were estimated from reference gene primer amplification. The table came from immunoSEQ multiplex PCR; TCRdb's copy has only in-frame clones and leaves some out. V, J and clone size reflect that table, while D and trimming were determined from the DNA. The sample comprises roughly 200,000 clones, 65% to 85% of which are singletons, and approximately 8.7% rests with the top ten. The germline gives CDR1 SGHTA, CDR2 FQGTGA. V lost 1 base and J lost 8; bases outside the gene matches: 9. CDR3 length: 16 amino acids. J is TRBJ2-1 and V is TRBV7-3; 9 positions match TRBD2. Sequencing used peripheral blood. The clonotype originates from a woman of 80 years or more with acute or convalescent COVID-19. The chain's CDR3 is CASSLMASLAGYEQFF. The CDR3 coding sequence is TGTGCCAGCAGCTTAATGGCCAGCCTAGCGGGGTATGAGCAGTTCTTC. Filled out from reference TRBV7-3 and TRBJ2-1, the complete variable domain reads GAGVSQTPSNKVTEKGKYVELRCDPISGHTALYWYRQSLGQGPEFLIYFQGTGAADDSGLPNDRFFAVRPEGSVSTLKIQRTERGDSAVYLCASSLMASLAGYEQFFGPGTRLTVL.